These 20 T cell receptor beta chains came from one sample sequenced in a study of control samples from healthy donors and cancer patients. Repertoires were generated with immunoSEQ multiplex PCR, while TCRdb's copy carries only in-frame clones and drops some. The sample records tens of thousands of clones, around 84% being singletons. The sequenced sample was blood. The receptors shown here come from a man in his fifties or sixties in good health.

CDR3 nucleotide sequence: TGTGCCAGCAGTTTAGTCAGCGGGTACTACAATGAGCAGTTCTTC. This sequence encodes CASSLVSGYYNEQFF. The chain has TRBV6-5 and TRBJ2-1, with TRBD2 as a possible D gene (6 bases). The CDR3 length is 15 residues. The germline V gene has CDR1 MNHEY and CDR2 SVGAGI. V lost 4 bases, J lost 3 bases, and 13 bases lay in between.

CDR3 DNA: TGTGCCAGTAGTTTCCTGGACAGGGACTTATACACAGATACGCAGTATTTT. Protein product: CASSFLDRDLYTDTQYF. The chain couples TRBV19 to TRBJ2-3, with 8 bases matching TRBD1. Trimming at V came to 5 bases and at J to 2 bases, leaving 12 bases not matched to a gene. The length of the CDR3 is 17 residues. Germline V gene sequence: CDR1 LNHDA, CDR2 SQIVND (reference sequence). Variable domain in full (rest from reference TRBV19 and TRBJ2-3): DGGITQSPKYLFRKEGQNVTLSCEQNLNHDAMYWYRQDPGQGLRLIYYSQIVNDFQKGDIAEGYSVSREKKESFPLTVTSAQKNPTAFYLCASSFLDRDLYTDTQYFGPGTRLTVL.

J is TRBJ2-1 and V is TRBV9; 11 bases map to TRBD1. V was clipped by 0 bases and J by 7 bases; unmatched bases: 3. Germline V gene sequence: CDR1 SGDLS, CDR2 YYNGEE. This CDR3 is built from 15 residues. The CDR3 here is CASSVGGTGGNEQFF. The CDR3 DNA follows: TGTGCCAGCAGCGTAGGAGGGACAGGGGGTAATGAGCAGTTCTTC.

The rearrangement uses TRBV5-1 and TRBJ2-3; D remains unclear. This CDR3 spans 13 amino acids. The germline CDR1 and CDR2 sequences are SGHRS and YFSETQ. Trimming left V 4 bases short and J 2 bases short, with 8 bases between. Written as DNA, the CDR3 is TGCGCCAGCAGCCCGGATTACACAGATACGCAGTATTTT. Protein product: CASSPDYTDTQYF.

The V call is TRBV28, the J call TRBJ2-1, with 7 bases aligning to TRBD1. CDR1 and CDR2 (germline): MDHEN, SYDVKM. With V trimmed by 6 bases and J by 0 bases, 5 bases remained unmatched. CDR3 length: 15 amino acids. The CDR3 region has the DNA TGTGCCAGCAGCCAGGGGGACAGCTCCTACAATGAGCAGTTCTTC. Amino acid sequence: CASSQGDSSYNEQFF.

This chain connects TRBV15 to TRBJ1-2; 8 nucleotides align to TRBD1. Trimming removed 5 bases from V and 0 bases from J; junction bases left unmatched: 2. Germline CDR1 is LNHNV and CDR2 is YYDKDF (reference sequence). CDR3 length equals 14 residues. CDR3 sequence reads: CATSRQGTNYGYTF. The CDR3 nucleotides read TGTGCCACCAGCCGACAGGGGACTAACTATGGCTACACCTTC.

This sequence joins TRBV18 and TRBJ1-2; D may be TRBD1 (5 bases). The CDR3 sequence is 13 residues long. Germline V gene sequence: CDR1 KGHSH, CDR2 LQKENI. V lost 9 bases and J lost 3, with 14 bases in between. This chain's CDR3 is CASGQGFDYGYTF. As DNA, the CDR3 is TGTGCCAGTGGGCAGGGATTTGACTATGGCTACACCTTC.

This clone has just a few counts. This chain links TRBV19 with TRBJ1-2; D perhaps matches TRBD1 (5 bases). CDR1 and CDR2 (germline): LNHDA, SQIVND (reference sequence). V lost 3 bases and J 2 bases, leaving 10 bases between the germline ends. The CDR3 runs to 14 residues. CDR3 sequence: CASSIGGFNYGYTF. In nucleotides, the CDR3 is TGTGCCAGTAGTATCGGGGGATTCAACTATGGCTACACCTTC. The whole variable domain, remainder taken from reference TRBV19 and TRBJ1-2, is DGGITQSPKYLFRKEGQNVTLSCEQNLNHDAMYWYRQDPGQGLRLIYYSQIVNDFQKGDIAEGYSVSREKKESFPLTVTSAQKNPTAFYLCASSIGGFNYGYTFGSGTRLTVV.

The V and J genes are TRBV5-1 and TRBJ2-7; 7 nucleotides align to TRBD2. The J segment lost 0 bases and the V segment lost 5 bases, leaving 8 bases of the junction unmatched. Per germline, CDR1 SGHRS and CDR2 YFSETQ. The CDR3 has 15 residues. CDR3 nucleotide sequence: TGCGCCAGCAGTGAACGGCGGGGGAGCTCCTACGAGCAGTACTTC. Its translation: CASSERRGSSYEQYF.

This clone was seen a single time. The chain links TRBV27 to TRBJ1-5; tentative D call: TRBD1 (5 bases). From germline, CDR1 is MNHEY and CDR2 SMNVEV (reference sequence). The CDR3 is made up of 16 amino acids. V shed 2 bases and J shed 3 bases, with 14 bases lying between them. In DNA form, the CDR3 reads TGTGCCAGCAGTTTAAGGGCGCGGGGGAACAATCAGCCCCAGCATTTT. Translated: CASSLRARGNNQPQHF.

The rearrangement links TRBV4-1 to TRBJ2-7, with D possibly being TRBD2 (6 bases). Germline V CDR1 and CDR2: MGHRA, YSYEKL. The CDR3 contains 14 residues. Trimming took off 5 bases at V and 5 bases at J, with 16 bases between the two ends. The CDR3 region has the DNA TGCGCCAGCAGCTTAGCGGCGGGGCGCGACGAGCAGTACTTC. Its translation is CASSLAAGRDEQYF.

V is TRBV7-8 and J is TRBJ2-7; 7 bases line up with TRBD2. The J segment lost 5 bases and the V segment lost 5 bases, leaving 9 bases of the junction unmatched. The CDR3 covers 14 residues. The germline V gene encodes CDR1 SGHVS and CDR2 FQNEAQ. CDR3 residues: CASSLGTTFDEQYF. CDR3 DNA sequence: TGTGCCAGCAGCCTCGGGACTACCTTCGACGAGCAGTACTTC.

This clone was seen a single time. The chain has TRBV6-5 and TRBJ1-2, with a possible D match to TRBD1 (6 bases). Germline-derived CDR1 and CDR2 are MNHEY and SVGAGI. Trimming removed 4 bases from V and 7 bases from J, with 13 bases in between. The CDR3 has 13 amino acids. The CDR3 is CASSFTIQGGYTF. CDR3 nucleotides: TGTGCCAGCAGTTTCACCATACAGGGTGGCTACACCTTC.

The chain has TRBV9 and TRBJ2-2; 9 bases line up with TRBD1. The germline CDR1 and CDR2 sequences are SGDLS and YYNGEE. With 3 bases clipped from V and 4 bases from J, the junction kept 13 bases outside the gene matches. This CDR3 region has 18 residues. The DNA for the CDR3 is TGTGCCAGCAGCGCAGCCCCCGGGACAGGGAGGAGCACCGGGGAGCTGTTTTTT. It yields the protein CASSAAPGTGRSTGELFF.

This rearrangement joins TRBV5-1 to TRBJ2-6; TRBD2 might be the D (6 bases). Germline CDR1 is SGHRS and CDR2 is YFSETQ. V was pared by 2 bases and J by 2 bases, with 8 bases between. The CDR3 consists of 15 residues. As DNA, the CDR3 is TGCGCCAGCAGCTTTGGAGGGACTGGGGCCAACGTCCTGACTTTC. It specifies CASSFGGTGANVLTF.

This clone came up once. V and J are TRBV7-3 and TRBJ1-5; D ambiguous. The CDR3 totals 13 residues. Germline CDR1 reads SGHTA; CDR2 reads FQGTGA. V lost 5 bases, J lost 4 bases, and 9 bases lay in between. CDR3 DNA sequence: TGTGCCAGCAGCCAGTGGGAGAATCAGCCCCAGCATTTT. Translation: CASSQWENQPQHF. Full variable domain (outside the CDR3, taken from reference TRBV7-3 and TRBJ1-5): GAGVSQTPSNKVTEKGKYVELRCDPISGHTALYWYRQSLGQGPEFLIYFQGTGAADDSGLPNDRFFAVRPEGSVSTLKIQRTERGDSAVYLCASSQWENQPQHFGDGTRLSIL.

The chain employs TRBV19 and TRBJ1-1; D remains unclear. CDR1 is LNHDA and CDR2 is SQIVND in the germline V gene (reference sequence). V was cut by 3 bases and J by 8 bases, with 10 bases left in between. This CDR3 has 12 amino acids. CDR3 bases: TGTGCCAGTAGTATCATTTCGGGGGAAGCTTTCTTT. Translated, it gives CASSIISGEAFF.

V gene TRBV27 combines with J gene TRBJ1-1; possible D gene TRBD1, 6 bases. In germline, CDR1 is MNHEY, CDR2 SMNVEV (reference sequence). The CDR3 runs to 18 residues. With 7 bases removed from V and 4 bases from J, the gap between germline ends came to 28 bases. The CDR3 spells CASTPPGGGEGRFTEAFF. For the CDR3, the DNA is TGTGCCAGCACCCCCCCCGGGGGGGGCGAGGGGAGATTCACTGAAGCTTTCTTT.

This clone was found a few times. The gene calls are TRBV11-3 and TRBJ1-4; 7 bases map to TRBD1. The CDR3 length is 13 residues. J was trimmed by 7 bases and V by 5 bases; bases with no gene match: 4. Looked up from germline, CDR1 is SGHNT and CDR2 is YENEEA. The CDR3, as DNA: TGTGCCAGCAGCGTGGGGACAGTTGAAAAACTGTTTTTT. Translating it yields CASSVGTVEKLFF.

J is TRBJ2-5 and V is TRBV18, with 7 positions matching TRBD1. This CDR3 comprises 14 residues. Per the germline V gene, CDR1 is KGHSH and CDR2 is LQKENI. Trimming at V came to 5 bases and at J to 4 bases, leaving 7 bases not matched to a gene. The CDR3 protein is CASSMRGRAETQYF. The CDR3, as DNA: TGTGCCAGCTCAATGAGGGGGCGCGCAGAGACCCAGTACTTC.